This is a list of T cell receptor beta chains from one sample in a study of Graves' ophthalmopathy and Graves' hyperthyroidism. TCRdb re-called the multiplex PCR reads with MiXCR, one entry per CDR3 protein. This sample carries about 740,000 distinct CDR3 sequences, 40% of them seen once, and the ten largest clones take 40% to 55%. The sample was peripheral blood. The receptors come from an adult man with Graves' ophthalmopathy. Each CDR3 is given with its conserved first and last residue. D genes are given only for firm matches. Clone size, where shown, is once, few, many, or a class for clones that have expanded.

>TRBJ1-2|TRBV2|NA|few
TGTGCCAGCAGTGACTCCCCAGGGAGCTATGGCTACACCTTC
CASSDSPGSYGYTF
>TRBJ2-7|TRBV10-2|NA|NA
TGCGCCAGCAGTGATCCCGGGGGCAGGGGTACCTACGAGCAGTACTTC
CASSDPGGRGTYEQYF
>TRBJ1-2|TRBV10-3|NA|NA
TGTGCCATCAGGCAAAGGGACTATGGCTACACCTTC
CAIRQRDYGYTF
>TRBJ1-2|TRBV15|NA|many
TGTGCCACCAGCCCTAGGGGGGGAAGCGGGGATGGCTACACCTTC
CATSPRGGSGDGYTF
>TRBJ2-7|TRBV11-2|NA|few
TGTGCCAGCGTGACACAGGGAAAATTCTACGAGCAGTACTTC
CASVTQGKFYEQYF
>TRBJ2-5|TRBV9|NA|few
TGTGCCAGCAGCCAGCTACAGGATACACAAGAGACCCAGTACTTC
CASSQLQDTQETQYF
>TRBJ1-5|TRBV29-1|NA|NA
TGCAGCGTTGCGGCCGGGGTAGGGGACGGCTACGAGCATTTT
CSVAAGVGDGYEHF
>TRBJ2-7|TRBV5-6|TRBD1|many
TGTGCCAGCAGCCCTGGACAGGGGGGATCCGAGCAGTACTTC
CASSPGQGGSEQYF
>TRBJ1-3|TRBV19|NA|many
TGTGCCAGTATGGGGGGAAGCTCTGGAAACACCATATATTTT
CASMGGSSGNTIYF
>TRBJ2-6|TRBV6-5|NA|NA
TGTGCCAGCAGTTACTCGGGGGAACCCTCTGGGGCCAACGTCCTGACTTTC
CASSYSGEPSGANVLTF
>TRBJ2-7|TRBV10-2|TRBD1|many
TGCGCCAGCAGTGAGTCGGGCAGGGGGTCCTACGAGCAGTACTTC
CASSESGRGSYEQYF
>TRBJ1-1|TRBV7-9|NA|many
TGTGCCAGCAGCTTCAGGCGAGGGGTGAGCACTGAAGCTTTCTTT
CASSFRRGVSTEAFF
>TRBJ1-4|TRBV2|NA|many
TGTGCCAGCAGTGAAGCTTCCGGTCGTGGAGAAAAACTGTTTTTT
CASSEASGRGEKLFF
>TRBJ1-2|TRBV7-9|NA|many
TGTGCCAGCAGCCGCCGCTATGGCTACACCTTC
CASSRRYGYTF
>TRBJ1-1|TRBV19|NA|NA
TGTGCCAGTACCCGGGGAATTTCGAGCCCGGGGACTGAAGCTTTCTTT
CASTRGISSPGTEAFF
>TRBJ1-2|TRBV20-1|TRBD1|NA
TGCAGTGCAAAACGCACAGGGGGCGAATATGGCTACACCTTC
CSAKRTGGEYGYTF
>TRBJ2-5|TRBV20-1|NA|NA
TGCAGTGCTAGTAGGACAGGTGGGGGGGCGGGAGAGACCCAGTACTTC
CSASRTGGGAGETQYF
>TRBJ1-2|TRBV11-2|NA|few
TGTGCCAGCAGCCCCGTGGGGATAGCTAACTATGGCTACACCTTC
CASSPVGIANYGYTF
>TRBJ1-3|TRBV7-9|NA|many
TGTGCCAGCAGCTTAGGGGCTAATTTT
CASSLGANF
>TRBJ1-1|TRBV12-3/TRBV12-4|TRBD1|NA
TGTGCCAGCAGTTTCCTCTTAACAGGGGACACTGAAGCTTTCTTT
CASSFLLTGDTEAFF
>TRBJ2-6|TRBV7-9|NA|NA
TGTGCCAGCAGCTTATATGTTGGAACAGGCTCTGGGGCCAACGTCCTGACTTTC
CASSLYVGTGSGANVLTF